One and the same sample provided the 27 T cell receptor beta chains below, sequenced in a study of spatial heterogeneity in lung cancer. General study results and limits: Mutation counts in tumors were tracked by counts of expanded intratumoral alpha and beta TCRs.

These receptors have no identified antigens. As for time point: sample taken at primary tumor resection. Each CDR3 protein gets one entry after TCRdb re-called the 5' RACE reads with MiXCR. The sample shows approximately 6,000 distinct CDR3 sequences, under 30% of them seen only once. This specimen consisted of lung tumor tissue, obtained at surgery. The receptors stem from a male donor with early-stage non-small cell lung cancer.

This clonotype was picked up a small number of times. This rearrangement joins TRBV20-1 to TRBJ2-3; D uncertain. In germline, CDR1 is DFQATT, CDR2 SNEGSKA (reference sequence). V lost 5 bases, J lost 6 bases, and 12 bases lay in between. The CDR3 loop spans 12 amino acids. The CDR3 protein is CSAQAQIDTQYF. CDR3 in DNA: TGCAGTGCTCAGGCCCAGATCGATACGCAGTATTTT.

V is TRBV2 and J is TRBJ2-7, with TRBD2 as a possible D gene (6 bases). Trimming removed 4 bases at V and 2 bases at J, with 15 bases between. Per germline, CDR1 SNHLY and CDR2 FYNNEI. The CDR3 sequence is 15 residues long. The CDR3 is CASSGQGTFPYEQYF. In DNA, the CDR3 is TGTGCCAGCAGTGGACAAGGGACTTTTCCCTACGAGCAGTACTTC.

The V gene is TRBV9, the J gene TRBJ2-1; D perhaps matches TRBD2 (6 bases). Germline V gene sequence: CDR1 SGDLS, CDR2 YYNGEE. With 7 bases removed from V and 0 bases from J, the gap between germline ends came to 14 bases. This CDR3 spans 15 amino acids. CDR3 DNA: TGTGCCAGCGCTGCGGGATCCGGCTCCTACAATGAGCAGTTCTTC. It yields the protein CASAAGSGSYNEQFF.

The chain recombines TRBV10-2 with TRBJ2-7, with D tentatively TRBD1 (5 bases). Germline CDR1 WSHSY, CDR2 SAAADI. The CDR3 runs to 14 residues. Trimming cost V 4 bases and J 3 bases, with 13 bases left between them. CDR3 nucleotide sequence: TGCGCCAGCAGTGTCCGGCCAGGGATCTACGAGCAGTACTTC. The encoded protein is CASSVRPGIYEQYF.

This rearrangement joins TRBV7-8 to TRBJ2-6, with TRBD2 identical over 10 bases. Per germline, CDR1 SGHVS and CDR2 FQNEAQ. V gave up 5 bases and J gave up 2 bases; unmatched junction bases: 3. The CDR3 has 16 amino acids. The CDR3 reads CASSRSGRTGANVLTF. CDR3 DNA: TGTGCCAGCAGCCGTAGCGGGAGGACTGGGGCCAACGTCCTGACTTTC.

The chain carries TRBV7-3 and TRBJ2-7, with D perhaps matching TRBD2 (6 bases). Trimming shortened V by 2 bases and J by 5 bases, and 13 bases separated the two germline ends. This CDR3 has 14 residues. Per germline, CDR1 SGHTA and CDR2 FQGTGA. The CDR3 DNA is TGTGCCAGCAGCTTATTTGGAGGGGAACACGAGCAGTACTTC. Protein sequence: CASSLFGGEHEQYF.

J is TRBJ2-7 and V is TRBV5-1; D remains unclear. Germline V gene lookup returns CDR1 SGHRS and CDR2 YFSETQ. This CDR3 spans 13 amino acids. V lost 0 bases and J lost 0, with 4 bases in between. The CDR3 sequence: CASSLESSYEQYF. The DNA of the CDR3 is TGCGCCAGCAGCTTGGAAAGCTCCTACGAGCAGTACTTC.

The V and J genes are TRBV19 and TRBJ2-2; 12 bases fit TRBD2. Germline V gene sequence: CDR1 LNHDA, CDR2 SQIVND (reference sequence). Germline trimming cut 5 bases from V and 6 bases from J; bases unmatched to any gene: 1. The CDR3 is made up of 14 amino acids. The CDR3 loop reads CASSLAGGAGELFF. The CDR3 DNA reads as TGTGCCAGTAGTCTAGCGGGAGGGGCCGGGGAGCTGTTTTTT.

This chain connects TRBV29-1 to TRBJ2-7, with TRBD2 matching over 7 bases. Germline V gene sequence: CDR1 SQVTM, CDR2 ANQGSEA. The CDR3 contains 11 residues. V was pared by 5 bases and J by 12 bases, with 10 bases of the junction left unmatched. The CDR3 protein is CSVWGAGVMYF. In DNA, the CDR3 is TGCAGCGTTTGGGGTGCGGGAGTCATGTACTTC.

This clonotype is labeled medium-sized. The V gene is TRBV6-5, the J gene TRBJ1-5; TRBD1 matches 7 bases. J gave up 5 bases and V 6 bases, and 10 bases lay outside the gene matches. The length of the CDR3 is 15 residues. The germline gives CDR1 MNHEY, CDR2 SVGAGI. For the CDR3, the DNA is TGTGCCAGCAGCCGTGGACAGGACCTTCATCAGCCCCAGCATTTT. Amino acid sequence: CASSRGQDLHQPQHF.

The chain has TRBV5-8 and TRBJ2-5; D could derive from TRBD1 or TRBD2 (5 bases each). CDR3 length equals 14 residues. Per germline, CDR1 SGHTS and CDR2 YDEGEE. Trimming took off 0 bases at V and 2 bases at J, with 8 bases between the two ends. CDR3 protein: CASSLVGVQETQYF. The DNA for the CDR3 is TGTGCCAGCAGCTTGGTGGGGGTACAAGAGACCCAGTACTTC.

Relative to its sample, this clonotype is medium-sized. The rearrangement uses TRBV6-1 and TRBJ2-1; TRBD2 might be the D (5 bases). V was clipped by 8 bases and J by 7 bases, with 9 bases between them. This CDR3 region has 11 residues. CDR1 is MNHNS, CDR2 SASEGT, per germline. CDR3 sequence (DNA): TGTGCCAGCCCTTCGGGGAATGAGCAGTTCTTC. The encoded protein is CASPSGNEQFF.

By share, this clonotype ranks as medium-sized (0.01 to 0.1%). This chain links TRBV29-1 with TRBJ1-2; D remains ambiguous. This CDR3 region has 12 residues. Germline CDR1 SQVTM, CDR2 ANQGSEA. V was pared by 4 bases and J by 4 bases, with 10 bases between. The DNA of the CDR3 is TGCAGCGTTGGGAATGTTGGCTATGGCTACACCTTC. As protein: CSVGNVGYGYTF.

The gene calls are TRBV3-1 and TRBJ2-1, with D possibly being TRBD1 (5 bases). CDR1 and CDR2 from the germline V gene are LGHDT and YNNKEL (reference sequence). V lost 2 bases and J 5 bases, leaving 7 bases between the germline ends. The CDR3 is made up of 13 amino acids. The CDR3, as DNA: TGTGCCAGCAGCCAATCCAGGGACAATGAGCAGTTCTTC. Amino acid sequence: CASSQSRDNEQFF.

This clonotype is judged medium-sized. V and J are TRBV28 and TRBJ2-3; 10 bases fit TRBD1. The germline gives CDR1 MDHEN, CDR2 SYDVKM. This CDR3 has 17 residues. J gave up 3 bases and V 2 bases, and 8 bases lay outside the gene matches. CDR3 residues: CASSLPTGTGATDTQYF. In nucleotides, the CDR3 is TGTGCCAGCAGTTTACCCACCGGGACAGGGGCAACAGATACGCAGTATTTT.

This clonotype qualifies as medium-sized (0.01 to 0.1%). This sequence joins TRBV10-3 and TRBJ2-7; D is perhaps TRBD2 (6 bases). Germline CDR1 and CDR2: ENHRY and SYGVKD. Between the trimmed V and J ends, which lost 4 bases and 0 bases, there was a span of 10 bases. This CDR3 is built from 14 residues. The DNA for the CDR3 is TGTGCCATCAGTGTCGGGGGTAGCTCCTACGAGCAGTACTTC. The encoded protein is CAISVGGSSYEQYF.

By sample share, this clonotype is medium-sized. The chain combines TRBV29-1 with TRBJ2-1; D might be TRBD1 (5 bases). The length of the CDR3 is 14 residues. Per the germline V gene, CDR1 is SQVTM and CDR2 is ANQGSEA. V shed 6 bases and J shed 8 bases, with 20 bases lying between them. CDR3 sequence: CSVDGYFGADEQFF. DNA of the CDR3: TGCAGCGTAGACGGCTATTTTGGGGCTGATGAGCAGTTCTTC.

This clonotype is medium-sized within its sample. This chain links TRBV29-1 with TRBJ1-1; D is perhaps TRBD1 (5 bases). Between the trimmed V and J ends, which lost 5 bases and 4 bases, there was a span of 14 bases. CDR3 length equals 13 residues. CDR1 and CDR2 from the germline V gene are SQVTM and ANQGSEA. The CDR3: CSVQGREGTEAFF. As DNA, the CDR3 is TGCAGCGTTCAGGGCAGGGAGGGCACTGAAGCTTTCTTT.

CDR3 DNA: TGTGCCAGCAGCGTCTCAAGGAGCTCCTACGAGCAGTACTTC. As protein: CASSVSRSSYEQYF. This chain uses TRBV11-1 with TRBJ2-7; D is unresolved. CDR1 is SGHAT, CDR2 FQDESV, per germline (reference sequence). The CDR3 has 14 amino acids. The V gene lost 5 bases and the J gene lost 0 bases, with 11 bases spanning the gap.

In its sample, this clonotype is medium-sized (0.01 to 0.1%). The rearrangement uses TRBV20-1 and TRBJ1-4; D might be TRBD1 (6 bases). The V gene's germline CDR1 is DFQATT and CDR2 SNEGSKA (reference sequence). The CDR3 totals 12 residues. V lost 6 bases, J lost 7 bases, and 12 bases lay in between. The CDR3 spells CSAPAGAEKLFF. CDR3 sequence (DNA): TGCAGTGCCCCAGCAGGGGCTGAAAAACTGTTTTTT.

By frequency in the sample, this clonotype is medium-sized (0.01 to 0.1%). The chain combines TRBV5-1 with TRBJ1-4; 7 bases agree with TRBD1. V shed 1 base and J 8 bases; nucleotides not matched to a gene: 5. Germline V gene sequence: CDR1 SGHRS, CDR2 YFSETQ. The CDR3 is made up of 14 amino acids. The CDR3 coding sequence is TGCGCCAGCAGCTTGTTAGGGGGCGCGGAAAAACTGTTTTTT. This sequence encodes CASSLLGGAEKLFF. The whole variable domain, filled in from reference TRBV5-1 and TRBJ1-4, reads KAGVTQTPRYLIKTRGQQVTLSCSPISGHRSVSWYQQTPGQGLQFLFEYFSETQRNKGNFPGRFSGRQFSNSRSEMNVSTLELGDSALYLCASSLLGGAEKLFFGSGTQLSVL.

This clonotype was observed many times. This rearrangement joins TRBV9 to TRBJ2-5, with D perhaps TRBD1 (6 bases). CDR3 length: 16 amino acids. The germline V and J ends were trimmed by 4 bases and 5 bases, with 21 bases remaining between them. Germline V gene sequence: CDR1 SGDLS, CDR2 YYNGEE. CDR3 region: CASSPTGTTGGETQYF. The DNA for the CDR3 is TGTGCCAGCAGCCCAACCGGGACAACTGGTGGCGAGACCCAGTACTTC.

In its sample, this clonotype ranks as medium-sized. The chain is built from TRBV2 and TRBJ1-2; D gene unclear. Germline assignment: CDR1 SNHLY and CDR2 FYNNEI. The CDR3 extends over 10 amino acids. Trimming shortened V by 7 bases and J by 7 bases, and 7 bases separated the two germline ends. The chain's CDR3 is CASKGIGYTF. CDR3 sequence (DNA): TGTGCCAGCAAGGGAATTGGCTACACCTTC. The full variable domain, in which reference TRBV2 and TRBJ1-2 provide the parts outside the CDR3, is EPEVTQTPSHQVTQMGQEVILRCVPISNHLYFYWYRQILGQKVEFLVSFYNNEISEKSEIFDDQFSVERPDGSNFTLKIRSTKLEDSAMYFCASKGIGYTFGSGTRLTVV.

The chain links TRBV12-3 or TRBV12-4 to TRBJ2-7, with D maybe TRBD2 (6 bases). The V and J ends lost 3 bases and 2 bases respectively, with 14 bases between them. This CDR3 contains 15 residues. The CDR3 region is CASSFGGPLPYEQYF. The CDR3 DNA is TGTGCCAGCAGTTTCGGGGGACCTCTACCCTACGAGCAGTACTTC.

This clonotype was detected a few times. The chain recombines TRBV29-1 with TRBJ2-1; D perhaps matches TRBD2 (6 bases). V was clipped by 7 bases and J by 0 bases, with 13 bases between them. The CDR3 spans 14 residues. The germline gives CDR1 SQVTM, CDR2 ANQGSEA. CDR3 coding DNA: TGCAGCGGCCTTAGCGGTATCTCCTACAATGAGCAGTTCTTC. Its protein is CSGLSGISYNEQFF.

This clonotype is medium-sized within its sample. This rearrangement joins TRBV5-5 to TRBJ2-5; D is uncertain. Trimming took off 3 bases at V and 1 base at J, with 13 bases between the two ends. CDR1 and CDR2 from the germline V gene are SGHKS and YYEKEE (reference sequence). The CDR3 loop spans 15 amino acids. CDR3 loop: CASSSNSGRQETQYF. The CDR3 nucleotides are TGTGCCAGCAGCTCAAACTCCGGGCGCCAAGAGACCCAGTACTTC.

In its sample, this clonotype ranks as medium-sized. This CDR3 is CASSEGASASSYNEQFF. CDR3 bases: TGCGCCAGCAGTGAGGGGGCTAGCGCCTCTTCATACAATGAGCAGTTCTTC. The V and J genes are TRBV10-2 and TRBJ2-1; D is possibly TRBD2 (6 bases). The CDR3 length is 17 residues. V lost 2 bases and J lost 4, with 18 bases in between. Germline V lookup: CDR1 WSHSY, CDR2 SAAADI.